This T cell receptor beta chain was sequenced for a study of T-cell reconstitution after alpha-beta-depleted transplantation in children. Study results and limitations: When one year had passed after transplant, most T-cell counts and diversity came from newly produced T cells. Day-60 TCRbeta diversity that was high in some patients was derived from surviving recipient T cells and thymic progenitors. As was reported, about two months after transplant, alpha-beta T cells came from several hundred expanded graft clones.

Unique molecular identifiers were used in preparing the TCRbeta library. TCRdb called the PCR reads again in MiXCR, with one record for every CDR3 protein. The table includes about a million distinct CDR3 sequences, around 30% detected once. Turning to this clonotype: As yet, its antigen is unknown.

CDR3 length equals 15 residues. Unmatched junction bases numbered 3, after V lost 0 bases and J lost 3 bases. Germline V lookup: CDR1 SQVTM, CDR2 ANQGSEA. The chain carries TRBV29-1 and TRBJ1-3, with TRBD1 matching 9 bases. The TCR sequence derives from a boy younger than two who had a stem cell transplant for SCID, so the T cells may come from the graft donor. The material was PBMCs, mostly from graft donor cells, obtained 360 days after TCRalphabeta/CD19-depleted stem cell transplant. The CDR3 is CSVEDTGGYGNTIYF. The CDR3 DNA is TGCAGCGTTGAAGATACAGGGGGCTATGGAAACACCATATATTTT.